This TCR beta chain was retrieved from a study of blood T cell repertoires in COVID-19. As for the study in general: Samples representing acute and convalescent COVID-19 were sourced from the United States, Italy and Spain. The analysed material was cDNA or gDNA that came from T cells, B-cell-depleted T cells, or PBMCs.

Measured with immunoSEQ multiplex PCR; TCRdb has only the in-frame clones, and not every one. This table has about 230,000 clones, 80% to 90% appearing once. The CDR3 has 14 amino acids. CDR1 is KGHSH, CDR2 LQKENI, per germline. V was clipped by 5 bases and J by 4 bases; unmatched bases: 4. Clinical histories supplied by participants themselves formed the basis of cohort assignment. The source of this sequence is a man aged 18 to 29 who had recovered from COVID-19. J is TRBJ2-5 and V is TRBV18; 10 bases match TRBD2. Specimen: PBMCs or T cells enriched from blood (not recorded which). The CDR3 DNA sequence: TGTGCCAGCTCAAGCGGGGGGGCCAGAGAGACCCAGTACTTC. Translation: CASSSGGARETQYF.